The rows below give T cell receptor beta chains drawn from one sample of a study of T cells in narcolepsy. Measured with immunoSEQ multiplex PCR; TCRdb has only the in-frame clones, and not every one. The table lists tens of thousands of clones, around 80% of them singletons, with 1.2% in the top ten. What was sequenced was CD45RA- memory CD4+ T cells from PBMCs. All receptors derive from a human donor with narcolepsy. Each CDR3 is given with its conserved first and last residue. D genes are given only for firm matches. Size tells how often a clone was seen (once, few, many) or the class of an expanded clone, and some rows leave it out.

clone_size: NA; j_call: TRBJ2-2; v_call: TRBV5-1; d_call: NA; cdr3_aa: CASSAGSRDTGELFF; cdr3_nt: TGCGCCAGCAGCGCAGGTTCCCGGGACACCGGGGAGCTGTTTTTT
clone_size: NA; j_call: TRBJ2-6; v_call: TRBV9; d_call: NA; cdr3_aa: CASSVEARNPGSGANVLTF; cdr3_nt: TGTGCCAGCAGCGTAGAAGCGAGAAATCCAGGCTCTGGGGCCAACGTCCTGACTTTC
clone_size: NA; j_call: TRBJ2-7; v_call: TRBV5-4; d_call: NA; cdr3_aa: CASSSQVGTLYEQYF; cdr3_nt: TGTGCCAGCAGCTCCCAAGTGGGGACGCTCTACGAGCAGTACTTC
clone_size: NA; j_call: TRBJ2-5; v_call: TRBV5-1; d_call: NA; cdr3_aa: CASSLTQNFGTQYF; cdr3_nt: TGCGCCAGCAGCTTGACCCAGAATTTCGGGACCCAGTACTTC
clone_size: NA; j_call: TRBJ2-3; v_call: TRBV4-2; d_call: NA; cdr3_aa: CASSQGLYADTQYF; cdr3_nt: TGTGCCAGCAGCCAAGGACTCTACGCCGATACGCAGTATTTT
clone_size: once; j_call: TRBJ1-6; v_call: TRBV27; d_call: NA; cdr3_aa: CASSLSKTVPNSPLHF; cdr3_nt: TGTGCCAGCAGTTTATCAAAGACTGTACCTAATTCACCCCTCCACTTT
clone_size: NA; j_call: TRBJ1-2; v_call: TRBV18; d_call: NA; cdr3_aa: CASSPMGGDGYTF; cdr3_nt: TGTGCCAGCTCACCAATGGGGGGCGATGGCTACACCTTC
clone_size: NA; j_call: TRBJ2-2; v_call: TRBV25-1; d_call: NA; cdr3_aa: CASSPGGWELFF; cdr3_nt: TGTGCCAGCAGTCCTGGTGGCTGGGAGCTGTTTTTT
clone_size: NA; j_call: TRBJ2-2; v_call: TRBV5-4; d_call: NA; cdr3_aa: CASSSLRQANTGELFF; cdr3_nt: TGTGCCAGCAGCTCCTTGAGACAAGCGAACACCGGGGAGCTGTTTTTT
clone_size: once; j_call: TRBJ1-5; v_call: TRBV19; d_call: NA; cdr3_aa: CASSIEWRQPQHF; cdr3_nt: TGTGCCAGTAGTATAGAGTGGAGGCAGCCCCAGCATTTT
clone_size: NA; j_call: TRBJ2-5; v_call: TRBV7-9; d_call: NA; cdr3_aa: CASRERGNFGETQYF; cdr3_nt: TGTGCCAGCAGGGAGAGGGGGAATTTTGGAGAGACTCAGTACTTC
clone_size: NA; j_call: TRBJ2-3; v_call: TRBV5-4; d_call: TRBD2; cdr3_aa: CASMTPSGGAGGSTDTQYF; cdr3_nt: TGTGCCAGTATGACCCCTAGCGGGGGGGCAGGCGGGAGCACAGATACGCAGTATTTT
clone_size: NA; j_call: TRBJ2-3; v_call: TRBV9; d_call: NA; cdr3_aa: CASSAVGGSTDTQYF; cdr3_nt: TGTGCCAGCAGCGCAGTCGGGGGTAGCACAGATACGCAGTATTTT